These 9 T cell receptor beta chains were all obtained from the same sample, sequenced in a study of blood T cell repertoires in COVID-19. The method was immunoSEQ multiplex PCR; TCRdb's version includes in-frame clones alone and lacks a portion of them. Here the sample spans 120,000 or so clones, 55% to 70% being singletons. Input material: peripheral blood. These receptors were taken from a woman in her 70s with acute or convalescent COVID-19.

This clone was found a few times. The rearrangement uses TRBV7-2 and TRBJ1-6; no definite D call. This CDR3 contains 16 residues. Germline V CDR1 and CDR2: SGHTA, FQGNSA. With 5 bases removed from V and 8 bases from J, the gap between germline ends came to 19 bases. The CDR3: CASSPRGPSLDSPLHF. For the CDR3, the DNA is TGTGCCAGCAGCCCCCGAGGCCCGAGTCTAGATTCACCCCTCCACTTT.

This clone is classed as medium-sized. The chain has TRBV6-2 or TRBV6-3 and TRBJ1-1; 7 bases map to TRBD1. V trimming: 6 bases; J trimming: 3 bases; junction bases outside the gene matches: 4. The germline gives CDR1 MNHEY, CDR2 SVGEGT. The CDR3 spans 13 residues. The CDR3 DNA is TGTGCCAGCAGCCCCAGGGGGGACACTGAAGCTTTCTTT. Amino acids: CASSPRGDTEAFF.

This clone has only a few counts. V usage is TRBV28 and J usage is TRBJ1-5; D not resolved. Trimming cost V 2 bases and J 2 bases, with 10 bases left between them. Germline V gives CDR1 MDHEN, CDR2 SYDVKM. The CDR3 loop spans 15 amino acids. The CDR3 region has the DNA TGTGCCAGCAGTTTACGAGGGAGCGGCAATCAGCCCCAGCATTTT. This sequence encodes CASSLRGSGNQPQHF.

The chain combines TRBV5-4 with TRBJ2-3; D uncertain. The germline V gene has CDR1 SGHNT and CDR2 YYREEE (reference sequence). V was pared by 1 base and J by 2 bases, with 5 bases between. The CDR3 totals 13 residues. CDR3 bases: TGTGCCAGCAGCTTGTCAGTCACAGATACGCAGTATTTT. It codes for CASSLSVTDTQYF.

Written as DNA, the CDR3 is TGCGCCAGCAGTGAGCCCAGGGCGGCGGGGAGGAGGTACGAGCAGTACTTC. The encoded protein is CASSEPRAAGRRYEQYF. The chain is built from TRBV10-2 and TRBJ2-7, with a weak D call TRBD2 (6 bases). Germline CDR1 WSHSY, CDR2 SAAADI. The CDR3 totals 17 residues. The V end was cut by 2 bases, the J end by 4 bases, with 21 bases between.

The V gene is TRBV7-2, the J gene TRBJ1-2; maybe TRBD1 (6 bases). The CDR3 contains 15 residues. V was trimmed by 4 bases and J by 1 base, leaving 13 bases between them. Germline V gene data show CDR1 as SGHTA and CDR2 as FQGNSA. The CDR3 protein is CASSSMWTVNYGYTF. CDR3 in DNA: TGTGCCAGCAGCTCTATGTGGACAGTTAACTATGGCTACACCTTC.

The sample holds one count of this clone. The chain carries TRBV3-1 (or the pseudogene TRBV3-2) and TRBJ2-3; 11 positions match TRBD2. The CDR3 has 15 residues. Germline values: CDR1 LGHDT, CDR2 YNNKEL (reference sequence). The V and J ends lost 4 bases and 2 bases, in that order; junction bases with no gene match: 2. CDR3 loop: CASSRSGGATDTQYF. CDR3 nucleotide sequence: TGTGCCAGCAGCCGTAGCGGGGGGGCCACAGATACGCAGTATTTT.

The V and J genes are TRBV6-5 and TRBJ1-6, with D possibly TRBD1 on 5 matching bases. The CDR3 extends over 15 amino acids. V was trimmed by 4 bases and J by 9 bases, leaving 16 bases between them. Germline V gene data show CDR1 as MNHEY and CDR2 as SVGAGI. In DNA, the CDR3 is TGTGCCAGCAGTTCCCCGGGGGACGGGTCTTCACCCCTCCACTTT. Encoded protein: CASSSPGDGSSPLHF.

This clone was recorded only once. The chain links TRBV6-6 to TRBJ2-7, with 12 bases identical to TRBD2. The CDR3 covers 14 residues. CDR1 is MNHNY, CDR2 SVGAGI, per germline (reference sequence). V shed 5 bases and J 6 bases; nucleotides not matched to a gene: 5. CDR3 coding DNA: TGTGCCAGCAGTCCCGGACTAGCGGGGTCCGAGCAGTACTTC. It translates to CASSPGLAGSEQYF.